This record looks at one TCR beta chain sequence and its context. Its specificity is not known. These data come from a study of shared clonotypes between healthy human individuals. It was across several immunoSEQ plates that each subset's genomic DNA was evenly split. The table came from immunoSEQ multiplex PCR; TCRdb's copy has only in-frame clones and leaves some out. The sample carries 2 million to 2.5 million clones, over 85% recorded once. Every donor, a Caucasian adult, lived in Nashville, Tennessee. Whole-study findings and limits: The sole specimen, blood, was sampled, and tissue repertoires likely differ. When compared with the clonotypes that were shared by all four sorted-subset donors, the non-shared clonotypes turned out to have lower generation probabilities.

The V segment lost 2 bases and the J segment 2 bases; nucleotides outside the gene matches: 9. This CDR3 contains 16 residues. Germline CDR1 MNHNS, CDR2 SASEGT. Sequences were obtained from naive CD4+ T cells from PBMCs. The subset here: CD45RA+ positively selected. The rearrangement links TRBV6-1 to TRBJ2-7, with 7 positions matching TRBD1. This receptor was identified in a man aged 18 to 35 in good health. Some clones in this sample may be carry-over from other donors' samples. The CDR3 region is CASSEQPTGSPYEQYF. CDR3 coding DNA: TGTGCCAGCAGTGAACAGCCGACAGGGAGCCCCTACGAGCAGTACTTC.